One and the same sample provided the 27 T cell receptor beta chains below, sequenced in a study of cytomegalovirus exposure and HLA in healthy donors. The PCR used 60 Vbeta and 13 Jbeta primers. Measured with immunoSEQ multiplex PCR; TCRdb has only the in-frame clones, and not every one. Here the sample spans 120,000 to 150,000 clones, roughly 80% being singletons. The sequencing input was PBMCs. Receptors were obtained from a male donor in good health and CMV-seronegative.

The J gene is TRBJ2-2, the V gene TRBV28, with 7 bases aligning to TRBD1. Germline V gene data show CDR1 as MDHEN and CDR2 as SYDVKM. CDR3 size: 16 residues. The V and J ends lost 7 bases and 4 bases, in that order; junction bases with no gene match: 12. The CDR3 coding sequence is TGTGCCAGCACCTCAGGAGACAGGGCGGGCACCGGGGAGCTGTTTTTT. It is translated as CASTSGDRAGTGELFF.

The chain employs TRBV19 and TRBJ1-1, with D tentatively TRBD1 (6 bases). Trimming removed 3 bases at V and 4 bases at J, with 21 bases between. The CDR3 runs to 17 residues. Germline V gene sequence: CDR1 LNHDA, CDR2 SQIVND (reference sequence). CDR3 amino acids: CASSIGWGQGLGTEAFF. The CDR3 DNA sequence: TGTGCCAGTAGTATCGGTTGGGGGCAGGGTTTGGGCACTGAAGCTTTCTTT.

This rearrangement joins TRBV6-5 to TRBJ2-7, with D perhaps TRBD2 (5 bases). This CDR3 is 14 amino acids long. CDR1 MNHEY and CDR2 SVGAGI come from the germline V gene. Between the trimmed V and J ends, which lost 6 bases and 5 bases, there was a span of 17 bases. CDR3 nucleotides: TGTGCCAGCAGCCTGACCTCAAGAGGGAACGAGCAGTACTTC. This gives the protein CASSLTSRGNEQYF.

The chain uses TRBV14 and TRBJ1-1; 7 bases match TRBD1. This CDR3 is 14 amino acids long. Germline CDR1 and CDR2: SGHDN and FVKESK. Germline trimming cut 4 bases from V and 3 bases from J; bases unmatched to any gene: 5. CDR3 amino acids: CASSPTGWDTEAFF. CDR3 sequence (DNA): TGTGCCAGCAGCCCGACAGGGTGGGACACTGAAGCTTTCTTT. Full variable domain (remainder filled in from reference TRBV14 and TRBJ1-1): EAGVTQFPSHSVIEKGQTVTLRCDPISGHDNLYWYRRVMGKEIKFLLHFVKESKQDESGMPNNRFLAERTGGTYSTLKVQPAELEDSGVYFCASSPTGWDTEAFFGQGTRLTVV.

The chain recombines TRBV14 with TRBJ2-1; unclear D gene. Germline loops: CDR1 SGHDN, CDR2 FVKESK. Trimming stripped 4 bases from V and 1 base from J, with 11 bases between. There are 15 residues in the CDR3. CDR3 in DNA: TGTGCCAGCAGCCTCTACAGTGGGTCCTACAATGAGCAGTTCTTC. Encoded protein: CASSLYSGSYNEQFF.

The chain uses TRBV6-5 and TRBJ1-5, with 7 bases matching TRBD1. Trimming removed 5 bases from V and 5 bases from J; junction bases left unmatched: 3. This CDR3 is 13 amino acids long. The germline CDR1 and CDR2 sequences are MNHEY and SVGAGI. CDR3 coding DNA: TGTGCCAGCAGTCGGGACAGAGATCAGCCCCAGCATTTT. Residues: CASSRDRDQPQHF.

The V and J genes are TRBV6-6 and TRBJ2-7, with 10 bases identical to TRBD1. J gave up 7 bases and V 2 bases, and 5 bases lay outside the gene matches. The V gene's germline CDR1 is MNHNY and CDR2 SVGAGI (reference sequence). This CDR3 spans 14 amino acids. CDR3 amino acids: CASSYGTGVREQYF. CDR3 DNA: TGTGCCAGCAGTTACGGGACAGGGGTACGGGAGCAGTACTTC.

This clone was detected a few times. The gene calls are TRBV10-3 and TRBJ2-5; D may be TRBD2 (6 bases). The CDR3 covers 15 residues. V was pared by 3 bases and J by 2 bases, with 13 bases between. CDR1 and CDR2 (germline): ENHRY, SYGVKD. The CDR3 coding sequence is TGTGCCATCAGTGACCCCGGGGGTGGACAAGAGACCCAGTACTTC. Its translation: CAISDPGGGQETQYF.

V and J are TRBV7-2 and TRBJ2-5; D perhaps matches TRBD1 (6 bases). This CDR3 spans 18 amino acids. The V end lost 4 bases, the J end lost 1 base, and 22 bases lay between the germline ends. The germline V gene has CDR1 SGHTA and CDR2 FQGNSA. In DNA form, the CDR3 reads TGTGCCAGCAGCTCCCCCTACGCCCACAGGGCTGGCCAAGAGACCCAGTACTTC. It specifies CASSSPYAHRAGQETQYF.

V is TRBV4-1 and J is TRBJ2-7, with D tentatively TRBD2 (5 bases). V was shortened by 4 bases and J by 2 bases, with 15 bases between the two germline ends. This CDR3 has 15 amino acids. CDR1 is MGHRA, CDR2 YSYEKL, per germline. In DNA, the CDR3 is TGCGCCAGCAGCCCGATTGGGCGGGCCCCCTACGAGCAGTACTTC. Translation: CASSPIGRAPYEQYF.

The V call is TRBV19, the J call TRBJ1-6; 7 bases fit TRBD1. The CDR3 is 12 amino acids. Per the germline V gene, CDR1 is LNHDA and CDR2 is SQIVND (reference sequence). The V and J ends lost 11 bases and 10 bases, in that order; junction bases with no gene match: 8. CDR3 bases: TGTGCCGTGGGGCAGGGGGGCTCACCCCTCCACTTT. Amino acid sequence: CAVGQGGSPLHF.

Only one count was recorded for this clone. The CDR3 region is CASSPRDSVTF. The CDR3 region has the DNA TGTGCCAGCAGCCCAAGGGACAGCGTAACCTTC. The chain links TRBV7-8 to TRBJ1-2; 7 nucleotides match TRBD1. Per the germline V gene, CDR1 is SGHVS and CDR2 is FQNEAQ. The CDR3 has 11 amino acids. The ends lost 5 bases at V and 14 bases at J; junction bases unmatched: 8. Combining the CDR3 with reference TRBV7-8 and TRBJ1-2 gives the whole variable domain GAGVSQSPRYKVAKRGQDVALRCDPISGHVSLFWYQQALGQGPEFLTYFQNEAQLDKSGLPSDRFFAERPEGSVSTLKIQRTQQEDSAVYLCASSPRDSVTFGSGTRLTVV.

The chain has TRBV28 and TRBJ1-2; D gene ambiguous. Germline V gene data show CDR1 as MDHEN and CDR2 as SYDVKM. With 8 bases removed from V and 0 bases from J, the gap between germline ends came to 7 bases. The CDR3 contains 12 residues. The CDR3 DNA reads TGTGCCAGCCGCAGTACTAACTATGGCTACACCTTC. This codes for CASRSTNYGYTF.

V usage is TRBV7-2 and J usage is TRBJ2-7; tentatively, D is TRBD1 (6 bases). The length of the CDR3 is 13 residues. Germline lookup yields CDR1 SGHTA and CDR2 FQGNSA. Trimming took off 3 bases at V and 4 bases at J, with 10 bases between the two ends. This CDR3 reads CASSLGHLYEQYF. The CDR3 DNA reads TGTGCCAGCAGCTTGGGACACCTTTACGAGCAGTACTTC.

The V gene is TRBV19, the J gene TRBJ2-1; D possibly corresponds to TRBD2 (6 bases). Per the germline V gene, CDR1 is LNHDA and CDR2 is SQIVND (reference sequence). The CDR3 loop spans 11 amino acids. The CDR3 region is CAAGGPNEQFF. CDR3 in DNA: TGTGCAGCCGGGGGACCCAATGAGCAGTTCTTC.

V gene TRBV5-1 combines with J gene TRBJ2-1; no firm D call. Germline V gives CDR1 SGHRS, CDR2 YFSETQ. The V end lost 4 bases, the J end lost 0 bases, and 5 bases lay between the germline ends. The CDR3 has 13 residues. The CDR3 sequence: CASSNSSYNEQFF. For the CDR3, the DNA is TGCGCCAGCAGCAACAGCTCCTACAATGAGCAGTTCTTC.

The chain carries TRBV2 and TRBJ2-2; tentatively, D is TRBD2 (5 bases). Germline V gene data show CDR1 as SNHLY and CDR2 as FYNNEI. Between the trimmed V and J ends, which lost 5 bases and 2 bases, there was a span of 12 bases. CDR3 length equals 15 residues. The CDR3 protein is CASSRTGINTGELFF. The DNA of the CDR3 is TGTGCCAGCAGTAGGACTGGGATAAACACCGGGGAGCTGTTTTTT. The variable domain in full, completed from reference TRBV2 and TRBJ2-2, reads EPEVTQTPSHQVTQMGQEVILRCVPISNHLYFYWYRQILGQKVEFLVSFYNNEISEKSEIFDDQFSVERPDGSNFTLKIRSTKLEDSAMYFCASSRTGINTGELFFGEGSRLTVL.

The J gene is TRBJ2-2, the V gene TRBV28; 8 nucleotides agree with TRBD1. Trimming at V came to 2 bases and at J to 9 bases, leaving 5 bases not matched to a gene. This CDR3 is built from 14 residues. From germline, CDR1 is MDHEN and CDR2 SYDVKM. The chain's CDR3 is CASSLTRTGWELFF. The CDR3 nucleotides read TGTGCCAGCAGTTTAACCCGGACAGGGTGGGAGCTGTTTTTT. The full variable domain, in which reference TRBV28 and TRBJ2-2 provide the parts outside the CDR3, is DVKVTQSSRYLVKRTGEKVFLECVQDMDHENMFWYRQDPGLGLRLIYFSYDVKMKEKGDIPEGYSVSREKKERFSLILESASTNQTSMYLCASSLTRTGWELFFGEGSRLTVL.

The chain is built from TRBV19 and TRBJ1-4; 8 bases map to TRBD1. Germline V gene data show CDR1 as LNHDA and CDR2 as SQIVND (reference sequence). V trimming: 5 bases; J trimming: 14 bases; junction bases outside the gene matches: 4. CDR3 length: 11 residues. The CDR3 coding sequence is TGTGCCAGTAGTCAGGGGGCTAGGCTGTTTTTT. Its translation: CASSQGARLFF.

CDR3 coding DNA: TGTGCCATCAGTGAGTCGGGGAGGGGCTACACCTTC. As protein: CAISESGRGYTF. The rearrangement joins TRBV10-3 to TRBJ1-2; D not certain. The V gene's germline CDR1 is ENHRY and CDR2 SYGVKD. The V gene lost 0 bases and the J gene lost 8 bases, with 7 bases spanning the gap. The CDR3 runs 12 residues.

The rearrangement joins TRBV11-3 to TRBJ2-5, with 9 bases fitting TRBD1. Per germline, CDR1 SGHNT and CDR2 YENEEA. This CDR3 is built from 16 residues. V trimming: 5 bases; J trimming: 5 bases; junction bases outside the gene matches: 12. CDR3 protein: CASSPNTGTGIETQYF. DNA of the CDR3: TGTGCCAGCAGCCCAAACACCGGGACAGGGATCGAGACCCAGTACTTC.

In this sample, this clone turned up a few times. The chain recombines TRBV18 with TRBJ2-3; 8 bases are a match to TRBD2. Germline V lookup: CDR1 KGHSH, CDR2 LQKENI. J was trimmed by 4 bases and V by 0 bases; bases with no gene match: 6. The CDR3 is 16 residues long. The CDR3 nucleotides are TGTGCCAGCTCACCACCGAGTAGCGGGGCTTCAGATACGCAGTATTTT. This sequence encodes CASSPPSSGASDTQYF.

J is TRBJ2-5 and V is TRBV6-6; 9 nucleotides line up with TRBD2. TRBJ2-7 matches the DNA end more closely, so the J call is doubtful. The length of the CDR3 is 13 residues. The germline V gene has CDR1 MNHNY and CDR2 SVGAGI (reference sequence). The DNA for the CDR3 is TGTGCCGGGGGCGGGGGGGAATTCTACGAGCAGTACTTC. It is translated as CAGGGGEFYEQYF.

The chain carries TRBV30 and TRBJ1-2; D is undetermined. CDR3 length: 12 residues. The ends were cut back, 4 bases at V and 3 bases at J, with 9 bases in the middle. Germline V gene sequence: CDR1 GTSNPN, CDR2 SVGIG (reference sequence). DNA of the CDR3: TGTGCCTGGAAATCCTCGGACTATGGCTACACCTTC. It specifies CAWKSSDYGYTF.

This clone came up a few times. The chain combines TRBV29-1 with TRBJ1-2; weak D call: TRBD1 (5 bases). Trimming took 4 bases from V and 6 from J, leaving 12 bases between them. Germline V CDR1 and CDR2: SQVTM, ANQGSEA. The CDR3 is 12 amino acids. The CDR3 reads CSVVSGSNGYTF. The DNA for the CDR3 is TGCAGCGTTGTCTCAGGGTCCAATGGCTACACCTTC. Complete variable domain (other parts from reference TRBV29-1 and TRBJ1-2): SAVISQKPSRDICQRGTSLTIQCQVDSQVTMMFWYRQQPGQSLTLIATANQGSEATYESGFVIDKFPISRPNLTFSTLTVSNMSPEDSSIYLCSVVSGSNGYTFGSGTRLTVV.

This clone appeared a few times. This chain joins TRBV25-1 and TRBJ1-4, with TRBD1 matching over 7 bases. Germline V lookup: CDR1 MGHDK, CDR2 SYGVNS. V shed 8 bases, J shed 8 bases, and the junction held 11 bases outside the gene matches. The CDR3 has 14 residues. This chain's CDR3 is CASRLQGVGEKLFF. In DNA, the CDR3 is TGTGCCAGCCGACTCCAGGGGGTCGGGGAAAAACTGTTTTTT.

V is TRBV28 and J is TRBJ2-7; 9 bases match TRBD1. The V gene end was trimmed by 7 bases and the J gene end by 6 bases; junction bases not matched to a gene: 10. The CDR3 consists of 14 residues. CDR1 MDHEN and CDR2 SYDVKM come from the germline V gene. DNA for the CDR3: TGTGCCAGCATTGGCGGACAGGGGAATTCCGAGCAGTACTTC. Amino acids: CASIGGQGNSEQYF.